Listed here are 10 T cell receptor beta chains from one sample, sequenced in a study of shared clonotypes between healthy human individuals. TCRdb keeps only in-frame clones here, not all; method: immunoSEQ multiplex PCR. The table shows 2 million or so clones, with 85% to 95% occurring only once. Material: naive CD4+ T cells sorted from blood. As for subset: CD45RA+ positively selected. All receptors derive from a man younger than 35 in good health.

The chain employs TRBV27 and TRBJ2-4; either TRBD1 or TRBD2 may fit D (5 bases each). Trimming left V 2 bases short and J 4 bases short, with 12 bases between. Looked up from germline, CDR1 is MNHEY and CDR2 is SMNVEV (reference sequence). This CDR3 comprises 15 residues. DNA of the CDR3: TGTGCCAGCAGTTTAGGGAGTGGGGGAAAAAACATTCAGTACTTC. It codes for CASSLGSGGKNIQYF.

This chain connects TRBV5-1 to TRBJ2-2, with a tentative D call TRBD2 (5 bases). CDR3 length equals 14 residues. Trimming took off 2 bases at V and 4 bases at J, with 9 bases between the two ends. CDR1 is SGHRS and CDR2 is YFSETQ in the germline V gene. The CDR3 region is CASSFTGFTGELFF. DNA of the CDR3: TGCGCCAGCAGCTTTACGGGATTCACCGGGGAGCTGTTTTTT.

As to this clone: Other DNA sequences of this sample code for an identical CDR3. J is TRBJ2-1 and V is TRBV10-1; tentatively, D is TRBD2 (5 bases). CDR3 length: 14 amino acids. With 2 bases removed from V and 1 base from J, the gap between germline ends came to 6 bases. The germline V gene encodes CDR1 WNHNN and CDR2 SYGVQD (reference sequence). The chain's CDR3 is CASSEGLSYNEQFF. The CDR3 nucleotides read TGCGCCAGCAGTGAGGGACTTTCCTACAATGAGCAGTTCTTC.

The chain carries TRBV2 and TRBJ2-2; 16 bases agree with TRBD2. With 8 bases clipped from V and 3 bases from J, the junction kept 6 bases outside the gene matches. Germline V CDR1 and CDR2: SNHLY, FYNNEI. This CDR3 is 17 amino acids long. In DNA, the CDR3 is TGTGCCAGCGGGACTAGCGGGAGGGTACGAGACACCGGGGAGCTGTTTTTT. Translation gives CASGTSGRVRDTGELFF.

CDR3 nucleotides: TGTGCCAGCAGTCAGTTGGCCTATGGCTACACCTTC. Translating gives CASSQLAYGYTF. The V and J genes are TRBV6-1 and TRBJ1-2; no firm D call. The CDR3 has 12 residues. Trimming removed 5 bases at V and 4 bases at J, with 8 bases between. CDR1 and CDR2 from the germline V gene are MNHNS and SASEGT.

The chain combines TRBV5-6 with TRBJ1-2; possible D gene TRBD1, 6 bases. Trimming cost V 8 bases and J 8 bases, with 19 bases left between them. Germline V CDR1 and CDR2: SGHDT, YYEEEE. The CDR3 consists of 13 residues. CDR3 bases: TGTGCCAGTCAGCTCCAGGGGCCTCCAGGCTACACCTTC. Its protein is CASQLQGPPGYTF.

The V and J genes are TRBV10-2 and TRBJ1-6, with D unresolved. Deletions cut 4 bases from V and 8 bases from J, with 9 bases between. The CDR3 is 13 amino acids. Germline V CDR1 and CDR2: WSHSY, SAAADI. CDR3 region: CASSVSPDSPLHF. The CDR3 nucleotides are TGCGCCAGCAGTGTAAGTCCCGATTCACCCCTCCACTTT.

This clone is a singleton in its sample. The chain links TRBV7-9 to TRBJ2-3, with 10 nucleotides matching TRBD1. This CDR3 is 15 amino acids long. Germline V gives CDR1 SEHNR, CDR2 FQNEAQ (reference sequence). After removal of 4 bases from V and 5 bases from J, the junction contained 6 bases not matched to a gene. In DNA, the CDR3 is TGTGCCAGCAGCTCAGGGACAGGGGCAGGAGATACGCAGTATTTT. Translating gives CASSSGTGAGDTQYF. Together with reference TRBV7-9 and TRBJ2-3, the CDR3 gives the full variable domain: DTGVSQNPRHKITKRGQNVTFRCDPISEHNRLYWYRQTLGQGPEFLTYFQNEAQLEKSRLLSDRFSAERPKGSFSTLEIQRTEQGDSAMYLCASSSGTGAGDTQYFGPGTRLTVL.

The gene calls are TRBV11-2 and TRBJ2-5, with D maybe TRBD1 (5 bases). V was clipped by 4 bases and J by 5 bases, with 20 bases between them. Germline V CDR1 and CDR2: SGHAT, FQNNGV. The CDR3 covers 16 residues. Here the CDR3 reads CASSSMSLRGSETQYF. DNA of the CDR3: TGTGCCAGCAGCTCCATGTCTCTTAGGGGCTCGGAGACCCAGTACTTC.

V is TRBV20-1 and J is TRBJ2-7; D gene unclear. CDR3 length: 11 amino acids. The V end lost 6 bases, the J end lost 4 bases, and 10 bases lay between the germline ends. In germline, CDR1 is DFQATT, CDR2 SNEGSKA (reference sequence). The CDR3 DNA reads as TGCAGTGCAGAGCTCAGGTACGAGCAGTACTTC. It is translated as CSAELRYEQYF.